The 25 T cell receptor beta chains below all came from one sample that was sequenced in a study of shared clonotypes between healthy human individuals. Profiled with immunoSEQ multiplex PCR; TCRdb holds only in-frame clones, not every one. Of 90,000 to 130,000 clones detected, about 63% appear once; the ten largest clones hold more than 20%. The sequencing input was memory CD8+ T cells sorted from blood. Subset meaning: CD45RO+ cells pooled with CCR7-negative TemRA cells. All receptors derive from a woman aged 25 to 45 in good health.

The J gene is TRBJ2-3, the V gene TRBV5-6; tentatively, D is TRBD2 (5 bases). V lost 3 bases to trimming and J lost 2 bases, with 7 bases between them. The CDR3 loop spans 13 amino acids. Germline CDR1 and CDR2: SGHDT and YYEEEE. The CDR3 reads CASSSTITDTQYF. The CDR3 coding sequence is TGTGCCAGCAGCTCGACTATCACAGATACGCAGTATTTT.

The chain is built from TRBV6-1 and TRBJ1-5; a possible D gene is TRBD1 (5 bases). V was cut by 3 bases and J by 4 bases, with 16 bases left in between. CDR3 length: 16 residues. Germline CDR1 reads MNHNS; CDR2 reads SASEGT. CDR3 DNA sequence: TGTGCCAGCAGTGATATCACAGGAAGGCCGAATCAGCCCCAGCATTTT. This sequence encodes CASSDITGRPNQPQHF.

The rearrangement links TRBV6-1 to TRBJ1-3, with D hard to call. V dropped 3 bases and J dropped 1 base, with 10 bases sitting between them. The germline CDR1 and CDR2 sequences are MNHNS and SASEGT. This CDR3 is 15 amino acids long. CDR3: CASSENGASGNTIYF. In nucleotides, the CDR3 is TGTGCCAGCAGTGAGAACGGCGCTTCTGGAAACACCATATATTTT.

In its sample, this clone was seen once. V usage is TRBV29-1 and J usage is TRBJ1-1, with D perhaps TRBD1 (6 bases). CDR1 is SQVTM, CDR2 ANQGSEA, per germline. V was clipped by 7 bases and J by 4 bases, with 19 bases between them. The CDR3 runs 14 residues. CDR3 in amino acids: CSGDPGGYGTEAFF. The CDR3, as DNA: TGCAGCGGGGACCCGGGGGGCTATGGCACTGAAGCTTTCTTT. The whole variable domain, filled in from reference TRBV29-1 and TRBJ1-1, reads SAVISQKPSRDICQRGTSLTIQCQVDSQVTMMFWYRQQPGQSLTLIATANQGSEATYESGFVIDKFPISRPNLTFSTLTVSNMSPEDSSIYLCSGDPGGYGTEAFFGQGTRLTVV.

On this clone itself: Possible read error: a much larger clone is one base away. The same CDR3 also results from other DNA sequences found in this sample. J is TRBJ2-2 and V is TRBV6-5; unclear D gene. This CDR3 is built from 13 residues. The V and J ends lost 0 bases and 4 bases respectively, with 3 bases between them. Germline lookup yields CDR1 MNHEY and CDR2 SVGAGI. CDR3 DNA: TGTGCCAGCAGTTACTCTAGCACCGGGGAGCTGTTTTTT. Its protein is CASSYSSTGELFF.

The chain links TRBV2 to TRBJ1-1; 11 nucleotides align to TRBD1. The CDR3 spans 15 residues. With 1 base clipped from V and 6 bases from J, the junction kept 4 bases outside the gene matches. Germline V gene data show CDR1 as SNHLY and CDR2 as FYNNEI. CDR3 sequence reads: CASSEEEGQGAEAFF. Written as DNA, the CDR3 is TGTGCCAGCAGTGAAGAAGAGGGACAGGGGGCTGAAGCTTTCTTT. Variable domain in full (rest from reference TRBV2 and TRBJ1-1): EPEVTQTPSHQVTQMGQEVILRCVPISNHLYFYWYRQILGQKVEFLVSFYNNEISEKSEIFDDQFSVERPDGSNFTLKIRSTKLEDSAMYFCASSEEEGQGAEAFFGQGTRLTVV.

The V gene is TRBV7-9, the J gene TRBJ1-2; D unresolved. The V gene's germline CDR1 is SEHNR and CDR2 FQNEAQ (reference sequence). CDR3 length: 11 residues. The V gene lost 4 bases and the J gene lost 6 bases, with 6 bases spanning the gap. CDR3 DNA sequence: TGTGCCAGCAGCTGGACCGATGGCTACACCTTC. Protein: CASSWTDGYTF.

The rearrangement links TRBV28 to TRBJ2-5, with D possibly TRBD2 on 5 matching bases. V was pared by 9 bases and J by 3 bases, with 17 bases between. Germline V gene sequence: CDR1 MDHEN, CDR2 SYDVKM. CDR3 length: 14 residues. CDR3 nucleotide sequence: TGTGCCAGTCGAATAGCGATCCTTAAAGAGACCCAGTACTTC. Translated, it gives CASRIAILKETQYF.

The chain uses TRBV2 and TRBJ2-3; TRBD2 aligns across 8 bases. Germline CDR1 reads SNHLY; CDR2 reads FYNNEI. Unmatched junction bases numbered 7, after V lost 8 bases and J lost 9 bases. The CDR3 has 12 residues. Written as DNA, the CDR3 is TGTGCCAGCGTCGGACTAGCCCAAACGCAGTATTTT. Translated, it gives CASVGLAQTQYF.

The chain recombines TRBV19 with TRBJ1-1; tentative D call: TRBD1 (6 bases). Trimming took 7 bases from V and 4 from J, leaving 13 bases between them. CDR3 length: 13 residues. The germline V gene has CDR1 LNHDA and CDR2 SQIVND (reference sequence). The CDR3 sequence is CASKLQGTTEAFF. CDR3 DNA: TGTGCCAGTAAACTTCAGGGGACCACTGAAGCTTTCTTT.

The chain combines TRBV2 with TRBJ1-1; a weak D match, TRBD1 (5 bases). V shed 5 bases and J shed 1 base, with 8 bases lying between them. Germline CDR1 reads SNHLY; CDR2 reads FYNNEI. This CDR3 spans 13 amino acids. The CDR3 region has the DNA TGTGCCAGCAGTTGGAGGGGGAACACTGAAGCTTTCTTT. This encodes CASSWRGNTEAFF.

This clone was seen a handful of times. The chain couples TRBV2 to TRBJ2-1; 10 positions agree with TRBD2. This CDR3 has 14 residues. Trimming cost V 8 bases and J 7 bases; bases outside gene matches: 8. Germline lookup yields CDR1 SNHLY and CDR2 FYNNEI. CDR3 protein: CASQGLASNNEQFF. The CDR3 coding sequence is TGTGCCAGCCAGGGACTAGCGAGTAATAATGAGCAGTTCTTC.

This clone appeared a single time. The rearrangement joins TRBV5-6 to TRBJ1-1; TRBD1 matches at 7 bases. The CDR3 runs to 17 residues. J was trimmed by 6 bases and V by 0 bases; bases with no gene match: 14. Germline V gene sequence: CDR1 SGHDT, CDR2 YYEEEE. CDR3 in amino acids: CASSLGGWGQPLPEAFF. As DNA, the CDR3 is TGTGCCAGCAGCTTGGGTGGGTGGGGACAGCCGCTCCCTGAAGCTTTCTTT.

The chain links TRBV28 to TRBJ2-5, with 7 nucleotides matching TRBD2. Germline loops: CDR1 MDHEN, CDR2 SYDVKM. The CDR3 has 15 amino acids. J was trimmed by 5 bases and V by 8 bases; bases with no gene match: 14. The chain's CDR3 is CASSLSGVSGETQYF. The CDR3 DNA reads as TGTGCCAGCTCCCTAAGCGGGGTTTCGGGGGAGACCCAGTACTTC.

The rearrangement links TRBV10-3 to TRBJ2-3; TRBD2 matches at 7 bases. From germline, CDR1 is ENHRY and CDR2 SYGVKD. The CDR3 consists of 16 residues. V was clipped by 8 bases and J by 0 bases; unmatched bases: 11. The CDR3 loop reads CAIGRVGKASTDTQYF. CDR3 nucleotides: TGTGCCATCGGGAGGGTCGGTAAGGCCAGCACAGATACGCAGTATTTT.

The J gene is TRBJ2-5, the V gene TRBV5-6, with D perhaps TRBD1 or TRBD2 (5 bases each). Germline V gives CDR1 SGHDT, CDR2 YYEEEE. V was clipped by 2 bases and J by 2 bases, with 10 bases between them. CDR3 size: 14 residues. CDR3 coding DNA: TGTGCCAGCAGCTTCGGGGCCCTACAAGAGACCCAGTACTTC. It encodes CASSFGALQETQYF.

For this clone: A read error may produce the germline difference seen at one junction end. The rearrangement links TRBV4-1 to TRBJ2-2; D is possibly TRBD2 (6 bases). Germline CDR1 reads MGHRA; CDR2 reads YSYEKL. This CDR3 region has 13 residues. CDR3 in amino acids: CASRVAGTGGLFF. The CDR3 DNA reads as TGCGCCAGCAGAGTCGCGGGGACCGGGGGGCTGTTTTTT.

This chain connects TRBV7-9 to TRBJ2-7; D remains ambiguous. Per the germline V gene, CDR1 is SEHNR and CDR2 is FQNEAQ (reference sequence). The CDR3 spans 14 residues. Trimming stripped 5 bases from V and 3 bases from J, with 14 bases between. The CDR3 loop reads CASSPVDRNYEQYF. Written as DNA, the CDR3 is TGTGCCAGCAGCCCCGTAGACCGTAACTACGAGCAGTACTTC.

The chain employs TRBV5-1 and TRBJ2-7; D is perhaps TRBD1 (5 bases). Per germline, CDR1 SGHRS and CDR2 YFSETQ. CDR3 size: 14 residues. The germline V and J ends were trimmed by 2 bases and 0 bases, with 9 bases remaining between them. This CDR3 is CASSLGQNSYEQYF. CDR3 sequence (DNA): TGCGCCAGCAGCTTAGGACAAAACTCCTACGAGCAGTACTTC.

The chain uses TRBV9 and TRBJ2-5; TRBD2 matches 12 bases. CDR1 and CDR2 (germline): SGDLS, YYNGEE. Trimming at V came to 0 bases and at J to 6 bases, leaving 3 bases not matched to a gene. The CDR3 has 15 residues. The CDR3, as DNA: TGTGCCAGCAGCGTAGGGACTAGCGGGACGCAGACCCAGTACTTC. It is translated as CASSVGTSGTQTQYF.

The chain joins TRBV27 to TRBJ1-1, with a possible D match to TRBD1 (6 bases). Germline V CDR1 and CDR2: MNHEY, SMNVEV (reference sequence). This CDR3 is built from 14 residues. Trimming cost V 4 bases and J 1 base, with 10 bases left between them. CDR3 loop: CASSWATGNTEAFF. The CDR3 DNA reads as TGTGCCAGCAGTTGGGCGACAGGGAACACTGAAGCTTTCTTT.

The chain recombines TRBV7-8 with TRBJ2-6; D uncertain. Per germline, CDR1 SGHVS and CDR2 FQNEAQ. The V end lost 4 bases, the J end lost 2 bases, and 12 bases lay between the germline ends. CDR3 length: 16 amino acids. The CDR3 here is CASSSIEPTGANVLTF. CDR3 nucleotide sequence: TGTGCCAGCAGCTCGATAGAACCTACTGGGGCCAACGTCCTGACTTTC. Full variable domain (outside the CDR3, taken from reference TRBV7-8 and TRBJ2-6): GAGVSQSPRYKVAKRGQDVALRCDPISGHVSLFWYQQALGQGPEFLTYFQNEAQLDKSGLPSDRFFAERPEGSVSTLKIQRTQQEDSAVYLCASSSIEPTGANVLTFGAGSRLTVL.

Of note for this clone: A far larger clone is just one base off, so this is likely a read error. The chain is built from TRBV4-1 and TRBJ2-2; perhaps TRBD2 as D (6 bases). Germline V gene lookup returns CDR1 MGHRA and CDR2 YSYEKL. The CDR3 consists of 15 residues. V lost 1 base to trimming and J lost 3 bases, with 9 bases between them. In nucleotides, the CDR3 is TGCGCCAGCAGCCAAGCGGGAGTGGACACCGGGGAGCTGTTTTTT. Protein product: CASSQAGVDTGELFF.

This clone was found a few times. The chain employs TRBV19 and TRBJ2-7, with TRBD2 as a possible D gene (5 bases). With 8 bases removed from V and 0 bases from J, the gap between germline ends came to 11 bases. The germline gives CDR1 LNHDA, CDR2 SQIVND (reference sequence). CDR3 length: 13 amino acids. The CDR3: CASPARVSYEQYF. The CDR3 bases are TGTGCCAGTCCCGCGAGGGTCTCCTACGAGCAGTACTTC.

The rearrangement links TRBV5-1 to TRBJ2-2; 11 positions agree with TRBD2. In germline, CDR1 is SGHRS, CDR2 YFSETQ. This CDR3 region has 15 residues. Trimming cost V 2 bases and J 4 bases; bases outside gene matches: 1. DNA for the CDR3: TGCGCCAGCAGCTTCGGACTAGCGGGCACCGGGGAGCTGTTTTTT. Amino acids: CASSFGLAGTGELFF.